This entry concerns a single T cell receptor (beta chain). Sequencing of TCR beta drew on CD8+ and CD4+ T cells from blood. The multiple sclerosis control cohort comprised treatment-naive individuals presenting with stable or active relapsing-remitting disease. Trimming removed 3 bases from V and 6 bases from J; junction bases left unmatched: 4. The CDR3 consists of 13 residues. CDR1 KGHSH and CDR2 LQKENI come from the germline V gene. Reverse transcription of about 0.5 to 1 ug RNA was carried out with random hexamers. Amplification of the TCR beta CDR3 was carried out by immunoSEQ multiplex PCR, which spanned a total of 54 Vbeta and 13 Jbeta segments. TCRdb re-called the immunoSEQ multiplex PCR reads through MiXCR, storing one row per CDR3 protein. The sample holds around 130,000 distinct CDR3 sequences; about 95% are singletons and the top ten take around 0.12%. This sample is drawn from a study of CD8 T cells in Susac syndrome.

Sequences were obtained from CD4+ T cells from PBMCs. This chain uses TRBV18 with TRBJ1-1; 7 positions agree with TRBD1. The origin of this receptor is a human donor with multiple sclerosis. CDR3 nucleotide sequence: TGTGCCAGCTCACCGACAGGGTATGCTGAAGCTTTCTTT. Protein: CASSPTGYAEAFF.